This passage covers 17 T cell receptor beta chains from one sample sequenced in a study of blood T cells in healthy people across ages. It was with a sample-barcoded 5' primer and a J-beta primer mix that a second PCR of about 6 to 12 cycles was run. TCRdb ran MiXCR on the 5' RACE reads and lists one entry per CDR3 protein. The sample has some 640,000 distinct CDR3 sequences, roughly 49% seen once. Sequencing used blood. The receptors shown here come from a woman in her fifties or sixties in good health.

The genes are TRBV28 and TRBJ2-7; no definite D call. The CDR3 loop spans 13 amino acids. Germline V lookup: CDR1 MDHEN, CDR2 SYDVKM. Between the trimmed V and J ends, which lost 6 bases and 4 bases, there was a span of 13 bases. The CDR3 DNA reads TGTGCCAGCAGCCTCACCGACACATACGAGCAGTACTTC. Protein: CASSLTDTYEQYF.

The chain links TRBV12-3 or TRBV12-4 to TRBJ1-2; 11 bases line up with TRBD1. The CDR3 has 15 residues. V was clipped by 5 bases and J by 3 bases; unmatched bases: 5. The CDR3 nucleotides are TGTGCCAGCAGTCCGCGGGACAGGGGGGACTATGGCTACACCTTC. It encodes CASSPRDRGDYGYTF.

The CDR3 bases are TGCGCCAGCAGCTCGCGGGAGAGGTCCTACAATGAGCAGTACTTC. Protein: CASSSRERSYNEQYF. This chain links TRBV5-1 with TRBJ2-1, with 7 bases that match TRBD2. The J call is uncertain, as TRBJ2-7 better fits the DNA end. The germline V gene encodes CDR1 SGHRS and CDR2 YFSETQ. The CDR3 is 15 amino acids.

The chain has TRBV5-1 and TRBJ2-1; the match to TRBD1 covers 9 bases. The germline gives CDR1 SGHRS, CDR2 YFSETQ. This CDR3 has 17 amino acids. Trimming at V came to 4 bases and at J to 9 bases, leaving 17 bases not matched to a gene. CDR3 protein: CASSSGTGRLLGGEQFF. CDR3 bases: TGCGCCAGCAGCAGCGGGACAGGGAGACTACTAGGAGGTGAGCAGTTCTTC.

There are many counts of this clonotype. The V gene is TRBV7-2, the J gene TRBJ2-5; D not resolved. In germline, CDR1 is SGHTA, CDR2 FQGNSA. This CDR3 comprises 13 residues. V was clipped by 0 bases and J by 6 bases, with 8 bases between them. The CDR3 region is CASSLAGSKTQYF. Here the CDR3 DNA reads TGTGCCAGCAGCTTAGCGGGCTCAAAGACCCAGTACTTC.

The chain has TRBV3-1 and TRBJ2-1; no clear D gene. The germline gives CDR1 LGHDT, CDR2 YNNKEL (reference sequence). The CDR3 covers 12 residues. Trimming removed 3 bases from V and 6 bases from J, with 6 bases in between. CDR3 sequence reads: CASSQASNEQFF. DNA for the CDR3: TGTGCCAGCAGCCAGGCGAGCAATGAGCAGTTCTTC.

This CDR3 reads CASSPQPGRDTDTQYF. The CDR3 nucleotides read TGTGCCAGCTCACCACAGCCCGGACGGGACACAGATACGCAGTATTTT. V and J are TRBV18 and TRBJ2-3; possible D gene TRBD2, 5 bases. The CDR3 loop spans 16 amino acids. CDR1 is KGHSH and CDR2 is LQKENI in the germline V gene. V was clipped by 1 base and J by 2 bases, with 13 bases between them.

The gene calls are TRBV12-3 or TRBV12-4 and TRBJ2-1, with unresolved D. Gene TRBJ2-7 matches the end of the DNA better, so the J call may be wrong. CDR3 length equals 14 residues. The CDR3 DNA follows: TGTGCCAGCAGTTCCGGTAACTCCTACAATGAGCAGTACTTC. Its translation is CASSSGNSYNEQYF.

The chain combines TRBV11-3 with TRBJ2-2, with TRBD2 matching over 7 bases. This CDR3 spans 15 amino acids. Germline lookup yields CDR1 SGHNT and CDR2 YENEEA. The V and J ends lost 5 bases and 7 bases, in that order; junction bases with no gene match: 10. The CDR3 here is CASSPDWEGIGELFF. The CDR3 DNA reads as TGTGCCAGCAGCCCGGACTGGGAGGGTATCGGGGAGCTGTTTTTT. Full variable domain (missing parts from reference TRBV11-3 and TRBJ2-2): EAGVVQSPRYKIIEKKQPVAFWCNPISGHNTLYWYLQNLGQGPELLIRYENEEAVDDSQLPKDRFSAERLKGVDSTLKIQPAELGDSAVYLCASSPDWEGIGELFFGEGSRLTVL.

In this sample, this clonotype turned up a few times. The rearrangement links TRBV5-1 to TRBJ2-5, with D possibly matching TRBD2 (6 bases). Deletions cut 4 bases from V and 1 base from J, with 11 bases between. The CDR3 has 14 residues. Germline lookup yields CDR1 SGHRS and CDR2 YFSETQ. The CDR3 nucleotides read TGCGCCAGCAGCCCCGGGACTCTCCAAGAGACCCAGTACTTC. It translates to CASSPGTLQETQYF. Using reference TRBV5-1 and TRBJ2-5 for the parts outside the CDR3, the full variable domain is KAGVTQTPRYLIKTRGQQVTLSCSPISGHRSVSWYQQTPGQGLQFLFEYFSETQRNKGNFPGRFSGRQFSNSRSEMNVSTLELGDSALYLCASSPGTLQETQYFGPGTRLLVL.

This clonotype was recorded at least ten times. The V gene is TRBV5-6, the J gene TRBJ1-1, with D possibly matching TRBD1 (5 bases). The CDR3 covers 15 residues. The V gene lost 3 bases and the J gene lost 0 bases, with 12 bases spanning the gap. CDR1 and CDR2 from the germline V gene are SGHDT and YYEEEE. CDR3 amino acids: CASSSPTDMNTEAFF. The CDR3 coding sequence is TGTGCCAGCAGCTCCCCGACAGACATGAACACTGAAGCTTTCTTT.

This clonotype was picked up many times. The rearrangement uses TRBV7-7 and TRBJ2-7; D is perhaps TRBD2 (5 bases). The V gene's germline CDR1 is SSHAT and CDR2 FNYEAQ (reference sequence). The CDR3 is made up of 14 amino acids. Trimming pared 0 bases from V and 2 bases from J, leaving 8 bases between. This CDR3 reads CASSLASGPYEQYF. In DNA, the CDR3 is TGTGCCAGCAGCTTAGCCAGCGGCCCCTACGAGCAGTACTTC.

V gene TRBV5-1 combines with J gene TRBJ1-2; D is unresolved. V was pared by 4 bases and J by 3 bases, with 13 bases between. Germline-derived CDR1 and CDR2 are SGHRS and YFSETQ. The CDR3 spans 14 residues. CDR3 coding DNA: TGCGCCAGCAGCCTGATCCCCGGGGACTATGGCTACACCTTC. Translating gives CASSLIPGDYGYTF.

On this clonotype: A read error may account for a junction end that differs from germline. The V and J genes are TRBV20-1 and TRBJ1-2; no reliable D call. Germline CDR1 is DFQATT and CDR2 is SNEGSKA (reference sequence). The CDR3 has 15 amino acids. The CDR3 protein is CSARDLTAQTYDYTF. DNA of the CDR3: TGCAGTGCTAGAGATCTAACGGCCCAGACCTATGACTACACCTTC.

This sequence joins TRBV20-1 and TRBJ2-7, with 9 bases that match TRBD1. V shed 1 base and J 6 bases; nucleotides not matched to a gene: 4. Germline V gene data show CDR1 as DFQATT and CDR2 as SNEGSKA (reference sequence). CDR3 size: 13 residues. The CDR3 sequence is CSARAGTGPEQYF. Written as DNA, the CDR3 is TGCAGTGCTAGAGCCGGGACAGGGCCCGAGCAGTACTTC.

This clonotype was recorded a few times. The chain combines TRBV12-3 or TRBV12-4 with TRBJ2-3; D possibly corresponds to TRBD1 (5 bases). The CDR3 totals 15 residues. The V end was cut by 2 bases, the J end by 0 bases, with 9 bases between. CDR3 bases: TGTGCCAGCAGTTTACCGACAGTTAGCACAGATACGCAGTATTTT. It translates to CASSLPTVSTDTQYF.

CDR3 DNA sequence: TGTGCCAGCAGCTTAGCATTAAATGCAGGGGAAGGCATTCAGTACTTC. It is translated as CASSLALNAGEGIQYF. The chain carries TRBV7-9 and TRBJ2-4; a possible D gene is TRBD1 (6 bases). The CDR3 has 16 amino acids. Germline V gene sequence: CDR1 SEHNR, CDR2 FQNEAQ (reference sequence). Trimming took off 0 bases at V and 9 bases at J, with 18 bases between the two ends.